The rows below give T cell receptor beta chains drawn from one sample of a study of tumor-infiltrating lymphocytes in oesophageal squamous cell carcinoma. TCRdb passed the PCR reads through MiXCR, listing each CDR3 protein once. The data hold about 14,000 distinct CDR3 sequences, with approximately 51% observed a single time. The sample comprised blood. These receptor sequences come from a male donor with esophageal squamous cell carcinoma. CDR3s leave out the opening cysteine and the closing phenylalanine or tryptophan. Fields, in order: V gene, J gene, CDR3 protein.

V gene: TRBV7-2
J gene: TRBJ2-7
CDR3 protein: ASSSPRRGGQPTTYEQY

V gene: TRBV7-2
J gene: -
CDR3 protein: ASSLAMAGTNYGYT

V gene: TRBV7-2
J gene: TRBJ2-1
CDR3 protein: ASSSRTGLEQF

V gene: TRBV12-3/TRBV12-4
J gene: TRBJ2-5
CDR3 protein: ASSLGSGMSETQY

V gene: TRBV7-2
J gene: TRBJ2-7
CDR3 protein: ASSFGLGEQY

V gene: TRBV11-3
J gene: TRBJ2-5
CDR3 protein: ASSLGMGGETQY

V gene: TRBV11-1
J gene: TRBJ2-1
CDR3 protein: ASSAVGSYNEQF

V gene: TRBV28
J gene: -
CDR3 protein: ASSSRTANSYNEQY

V gene: TRBV6-6
J gene: TRBJ1-2
CDR3 protein: ASSYSHRGLVSGYT

V gene: TRBV25-1
J gene: TRBJ2-1
CDR3 protein: ASSERLAGPSSYNEQF

V gene: TRBV7-2
J gene: TRBJ2-5
CDR3 protein: ASSLGGSGRVQETQY

V gene: TRBV12-3/TRBV12-4
J gene: -
CDR3 protein: ASSPIREQY

V gene: TRBV7-3
J gene: TRBJ2-6
CDR3 protein: ASSLYPIFSSGANVLT

V gene: TRBV28
J gene: TRBJ2-7
CDR3 protein: AIQNPTGTGGVYEQY

V gene: TRBV7-8
J gene: -
CDR3 protein: ASSLTTLRSGGEQF

V gene: TRBV28
J gene: TRBJ2-1
CDR3 protein: ASSLLDSNEQF

V gene: TRBV11-2
J gene: TRBJ2-5
CDR3 protein: ASSTALAETQY

V gene: TRBV11-3
J gene: -
CDR3 protein: ASSSPVMPYNEQF

V gene: TRBV2
J gene: TRBJ1-4
CDR3 protein: ASSEMGREVEKLF

V gene: TRBV6-1
J gene: TRBJ1-2
CDR3 protein: ASRGTGGTPNYGYT

V gene: TRBV7-4
J gene: -
CDR3 protein: ASSLRLAGQETQY

V gene: TRBV10-1
J gene: TRBJ2-3
CDR3 protein: ASSDPRSTDTQY

V gene: TRBV7-6
J gene: TRBJ2-6
CDR3 protein: ASSPQGAPGAGANVLT

V gene: TRBV7-9
J gene: TRBJ1-4
CDR3 protein: ASSFSEKLF

V gene: TRBV12-3/TRBV12-4
J gene: TRBJ2-3
CDR3 protein: ASSMTSGGVKGDTQY

V gene: TRBV20-1
J gene: TRBJ1-5
CDR3 protein: SALKDPVDQPQH

V gene: TRBV7-3
J gene: TRBJ2-1
CDR3 protein: ASMMTSGRGEQF

V gene: TRBV7-6
J gene: TRBJ2-7
CDR3 protein: ASSPLRGVTVGSYEQY

V gene: TRBV7-8
J gene: TRBJ2-7
CDR3 protein: ASESLSSDEQY

V gene: TRBV7-2
J gene: TRBJ2-1
CDR3 protein: ASSLGAGGHNEQF

V gene: TRBV11-1
J gene: TRBJ2-7
CDR3 protein: ASSLGGQEQY

V gene: TRBV11-3
J gene: -
CDR3 protein: ASSGGRPPYNEQF

V gene: TRBV3-1
J gene: TRBJ2-1
CDR3 protein: ASSLGVGDSEQF

V gene: TRBV7-2
J gene: TRBJ1-4
CDR3 protein: ASSSTGVSEKLF

V gene: TRBV7-7
J gene: -
CDR3 protein: ASSLGSLANEQF